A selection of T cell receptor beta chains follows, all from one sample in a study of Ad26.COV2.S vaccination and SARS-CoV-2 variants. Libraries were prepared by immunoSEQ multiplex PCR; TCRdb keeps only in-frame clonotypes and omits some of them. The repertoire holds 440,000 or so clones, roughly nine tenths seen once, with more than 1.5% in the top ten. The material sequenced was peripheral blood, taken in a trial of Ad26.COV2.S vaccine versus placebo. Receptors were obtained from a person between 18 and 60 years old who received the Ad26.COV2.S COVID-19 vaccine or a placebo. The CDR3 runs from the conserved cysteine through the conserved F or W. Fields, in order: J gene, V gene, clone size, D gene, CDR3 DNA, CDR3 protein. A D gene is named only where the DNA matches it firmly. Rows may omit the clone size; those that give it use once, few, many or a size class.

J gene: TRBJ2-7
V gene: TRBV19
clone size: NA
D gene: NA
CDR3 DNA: TGTGCCAGTAGGGTGGATAGCGGCTCCTACGAGCAGTACTTC
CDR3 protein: CASRVDSGSYEQYF

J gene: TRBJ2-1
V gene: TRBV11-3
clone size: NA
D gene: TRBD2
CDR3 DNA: TGTGCCAGCAGCCGCAGGACTAGCGGGACCTACAATGAGCAGTTCTTC
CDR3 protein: CASSRRTSGTYNEQFF

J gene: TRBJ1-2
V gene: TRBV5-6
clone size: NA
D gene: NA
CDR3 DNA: TGTGCCAGCACCCAAAGGGGGGCCCCGGGCTACACCTTC
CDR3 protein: CASTQRGAPGYTF

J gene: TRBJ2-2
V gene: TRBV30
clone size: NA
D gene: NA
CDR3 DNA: TGTGCCTGGAGAGGGGGGCGCATCACCGGGGAGCTGTTTTTT
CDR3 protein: CAWRGGRITGELFF

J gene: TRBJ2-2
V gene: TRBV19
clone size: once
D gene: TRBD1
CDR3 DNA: TGTGCCAGTAAAGGACAGGGAAACACCGGGGAGCTGTTTTTT
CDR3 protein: CASKGQGNTGELFF

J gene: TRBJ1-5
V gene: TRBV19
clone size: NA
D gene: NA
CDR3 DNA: TGTGCCAGTAGCGATAGCAATCAGCCCCAGCATTTT
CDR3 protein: CASSDSNQPQHF

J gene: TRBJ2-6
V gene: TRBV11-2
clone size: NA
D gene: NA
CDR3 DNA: TGTGCCAGCAGCAAGGACGGCACCCTCGCCAACGTCCTGACTTTC
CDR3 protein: CASSKDGTLANVLTF

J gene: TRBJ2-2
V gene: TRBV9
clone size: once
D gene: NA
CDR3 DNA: TGTGCCAGCAGCGTAGGGGGCGCCGGGGAGCTGTTTTTT
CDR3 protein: CASSVGGAGELFF

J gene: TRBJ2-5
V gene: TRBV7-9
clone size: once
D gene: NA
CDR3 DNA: TGTGCCAGCAGCTTAGGAGGGAGGGGGGCCCAGGAGACCCAGTACTTC
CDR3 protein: CASSLGGRGAQETQYF

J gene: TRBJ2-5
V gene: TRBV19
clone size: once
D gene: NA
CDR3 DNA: TGTGCCAGTAGTATCCGGGCTAGCGTGTCCGGGGGGACCCAGTACTTC
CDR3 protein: CASSIRASVSGGTQYF

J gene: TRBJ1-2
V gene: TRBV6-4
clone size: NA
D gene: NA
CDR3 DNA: TGTGCCAGCAGTGACGGTTGGGGCTACACCTTC
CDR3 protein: CASSDGWGYTF

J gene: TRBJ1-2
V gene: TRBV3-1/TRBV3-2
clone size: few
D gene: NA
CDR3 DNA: TGTGCCAGCAGCCAAGATCAAGGTTCCTATGGCTACACCTTC
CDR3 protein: CASSQDQGSYGYTF

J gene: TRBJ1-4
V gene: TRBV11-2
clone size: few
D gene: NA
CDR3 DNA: TGTGCCAGCAGCTTCTCTACAGGGAGGAATGAAAAACTGTTTTTT
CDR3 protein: CASSFSTGRNEKLFF

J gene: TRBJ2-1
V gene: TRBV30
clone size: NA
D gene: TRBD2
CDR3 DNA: TGTGCCTGGAGCCGCCCTAGCGGGATCTACAATGAGCAGTTCTTC
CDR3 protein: CAWSRPSGIYNEQFF

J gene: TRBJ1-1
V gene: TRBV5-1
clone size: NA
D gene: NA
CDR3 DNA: TGCGCCAGCAGCTTGGATCAGAACACTGAAGCTTTCTTT
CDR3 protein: CASSLDQNTEAFF

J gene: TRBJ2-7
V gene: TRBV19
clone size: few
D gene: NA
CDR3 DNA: TGTGCCAGTAGTTCCGCCGGGACAATCAACGAGCAGTACTTC
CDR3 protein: CASSSAGTINEQYF

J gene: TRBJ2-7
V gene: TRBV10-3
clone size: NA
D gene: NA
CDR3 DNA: TGTGCCATGAACCGGGACACCGCCTACGAGCAGTACTTC
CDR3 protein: CAMNRDTAYEQYF

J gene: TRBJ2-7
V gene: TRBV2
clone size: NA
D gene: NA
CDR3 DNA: TGTGCCATAGAGACATCCCCCTACGAGCAGTACTTC
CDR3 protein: CAIETSPYEQYF

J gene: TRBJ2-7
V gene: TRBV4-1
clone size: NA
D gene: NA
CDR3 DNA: TGCGCCAGCAGCCAAGATGGTTGGTCGCGCGAGCAGTACTTC
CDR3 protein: CASSQDGWSREQYF

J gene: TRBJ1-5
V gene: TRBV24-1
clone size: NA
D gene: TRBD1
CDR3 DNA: TGTGCCACCAGTGATTCCGGGACAGGGGGTCAGCCCCAGCATTTT
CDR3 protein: CATSDSGTGGQPQHF

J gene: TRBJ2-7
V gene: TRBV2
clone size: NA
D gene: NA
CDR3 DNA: TGTGCCAGCAGACCGCGGATCCTCGACCACGAGCAGTACTTC
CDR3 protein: CASRPRILDHEQYF

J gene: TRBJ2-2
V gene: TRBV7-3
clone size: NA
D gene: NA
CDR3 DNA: TGTGCCAGCAGCTTAATCGCAGGGACAAACACCGGGGAGCTGTTTTTT
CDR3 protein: CASSLIAGTNTGELFF

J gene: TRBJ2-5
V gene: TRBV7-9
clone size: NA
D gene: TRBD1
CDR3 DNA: TGTGCCAGCAGCCTGGGACAGAAAGAGACCCAGTACTTC
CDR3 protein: CASSLGQKETQYF

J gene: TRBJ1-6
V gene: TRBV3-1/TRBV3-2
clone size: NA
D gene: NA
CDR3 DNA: TGTGCCAGCAGCCCCCTCCAGGACAGCTATAATTCACCCCTCCACTTT
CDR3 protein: CASSPLQDSYNSPLHF

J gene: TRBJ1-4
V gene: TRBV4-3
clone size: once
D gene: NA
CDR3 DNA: TGCGCCAGCAGCCAAGATTTCAGGGGAGGTGAAAAACTGTTTTTT
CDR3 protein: CASSQDFRGGEKLFF

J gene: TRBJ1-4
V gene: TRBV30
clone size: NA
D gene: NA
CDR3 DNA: TGTGCCTGGGGGGGCCCGGAGGTGGAAAAACTGTTTTTT
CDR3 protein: CAWGGPEVEKLFF